This TCR beta chain was retrieved from a study of blood T cell repertoires in COVID-19. Method: immunoSEQ multiplex PCR; TCRdb's copy keeps in-frame clones and lacks some. The repertoire has 110,000 or so clones, more than 80% of them found once; the top ten carry about 7.3%. V lost 3 bases to trimming and J lost 3 bases, with 18 bases between them. The CDR3 has 16 amino acids. Germline V CDR1 and CDR2: SGHRS, YFSETQ. This TCR was sampled from a woman aged 40-49 years with acute or convalescent COVID-19. The sequencing input was peripheral blood. The chain is built from TRBV5-1 and TRBJ1-1, with no clear D. CDR3 in amino acids: CASSWAGGQSHTEAFF. CDR3 sequence (DNA): TGCGCCAGCAGCTGGGCGGGAGGGCAGTCCCACACTGAAGCTTTCTTT.